These 15 T cell receptor beta chains share one sample of origin, sequenced in a study of T cells in Graves' hyperthyroidism and ophthalmopathy. RNA transcripts were the template for amplifying TCR beta CDR3 regions. First-round RT-PCR with HTBI primers amplified the TCR CDR3 region. TCRdb ran MiXCR on the multiplex PCR reads and lists one entry per CDR3 protein. The table lists around 700,000 distinct CDR3 sequences, around a sixth of them singletons. What was sequenced was blood. These receptors came from a woman aged 50 to 60 with Graves' hyperthyroidism that later progressed to Graves' ophthalmopathy.

In its sample, this clonotype was seen a few times. It may be a read error: a sequence one base away is much more abundant. The V gene is TRBV5-5, the J gene TRBJ2-7; D uncertain. The V gene's germline CDR1 is SGHKS and CDR2 YYEKEE (reference sequence). The CDR3 sequence is 13 residues long. Trimming took off 1 base at V and 3 bases at J, with 8 bases between the two ends. CDR3: CASSLTVFYEQYF. The DNA of the CDR3 is TGTGCCAGCAGCTTGACAGTGTTCTACGAGCAGTACTTC.

This clonotype was detected many times. The chain combines TRBV3-1 with TRBJ2-5; no firm D call. The CDR3 has 14 residues. V shed 0 bases and J shed 1 base, with 6 bases lying between them. CDR1 and CDR2 (germline): LGHDT, YNNKEL (reference sequence). As DNA, the CDR3 is TGTGCCAGCAGCCAAGACGCGGTCCAAGAGACCCAGTACTTC. Translated, it gives CASSQDAVQETQYF.

The sample holds a few counts of this clonotype. The chain uses TRBV6-1 and TRBJ2-2, with 9 nucleotides matching TRBD1. The germline V gene encodes CDR1 MNHNS and CDR2 SASEGT. V gave up 9 bases and J gave up 5 bases; unmatched junction bases: 4. The CDR3 covers 13 residues. For the CDR3, the DNA is TGTGCCAGTGGGACAGGGAGAACCGGGGAGCTGTTTTTT. It yields the protein CASGTGRTGELFF.

This clonotype was recorded at least ten times. The chain links TRBV3-1 to TRBJ2-1, with D perhaps TRBD2 (5 bases). The CDR3 extends over 15 amino acids. Germline-derived CDR1 and CDR2 are LGHDT and YNNKEL (reference sequence). V was pared by 1 base and J by 6 bases, with 13 bases between. The CDR3 sequence: CASSQGAGPTNEQFF. In DNA, the CDR3 is TGTGCCAGCAGCCAAGGTGCGGGCCCAACCAATGAGCAGTTCTTC.

This clonotype appeared many times. CDR3 coding DNA: TGTGCCAGCAGACGCCGGGACAGTTCCTACGAGCAGTACTTC. It yields the protein CASRRRDSSYEQYF. The rearrangement uses TRBV3-1 and TRBJ2-7; TRBD1 matches 7 bases. Germline CDR1 reads LGHDT; CDR2 reads YNNKEL (reference sequence). V lost 6 bases and J lost 1; bases outside the gene matches: 6. The CDR3 runs to 14 residues.

In this sample, this clonotype turned up a few times. The chain joins TRBV10-3 to TRBJ2-5; no reliable D call. This CDR3 region has 13 residues. Trimming took 7 bases from V and 1 from J, leaving 10 bases between them. Germline CDR1 ENHRY, CDR2 SYGVKD. DNA for the CDR3: TGTGCCATCAACAGTATGCTCCAAGAGACCCAGTACTTC. Protein product: CAINSMLQETQYF.

This clonotype was seen repeatedly, ten times or more. The gene calls are TRBV29-1 and TRBJ1-1, with D perhaps TRBD1 (6 bases). This CDR3 is 12 amino acids long. The V end lost 0 bases, the J end lost 10 bases, and 12 bases lay between the germline ends. Germline V CDR1 and CDR2: SQVTM, ANQGSEA. Here the CDR3 DNA reads TGCAGCGTTGAAGATTGGGGGCGCGGAGCTTTCTTT. This sequence encodes CSVEDWGRGAFF.

V and J are TRBV19 and TRBJ1-1; D is unresolved. The CDR3 is 14 amino acids. Germline V gives CDR1 LNHDA, CDR2 SQIVND (reference sequence). Trimming took off 3 bases at V and 1 base at J, with 9 bases between the two ends. CDR3 DNA: TGTGCCAGTAGTATTTTGGTACCGAACACTGAAGCTTTCTTT. Protein product: CASSILVPNTEAFF.

The sample holds one count of this clonotype. This chain links TRBV10-3 with TRBJ2-7, with 7 bases lining up with TRBD1. V shed 7 bases, J shed 4 bases, and the junction held 16 bases outside the gene matches. Looked up from germline, CDR1 is ENHRY and CDR2 is SYGVKD. This CDR3 is built from 16 residues. The CDR3 sequence is CAITAVGGSRAYEQYF. CDR3 sequence (DNA): TGTGCCATCACCGCGGTAGGGGGCAGTAGGGCGTACGAGCAGTACTTC.

There are many counts of this clonotype. J is TRBJ1-4 and V is TRBV3-1, with D hard to call. The CDR3 spans 13 residues. V lost 0 bases and J 10 bases, leaving 9 bases between the germline ends. Germline V gene sequence: CDR1 LGHDT, CDR2 YNNKEL (reference sequence). The CDR3 is CASSQDQVGKLFF. The CDR3 DNA is TGTGCCAGCAGCCAAGATCAAGTGGGAAAACTGTTTTTT.

This clonotype was observed many times. This CDR3 is CASSLASHERGAFF. The CDR3 coding sequence is TGTGCCAGCAGCTTAGCGAGCCATGAGAGAGGAGCTTTCTTT. V and J are TRBV7-8 and TRBJ1-1; D unclear. This CDR3 is 14 amino acids long. The V end was cut by 0 bases, the J end by 10 bases, with 15 bases between. Germline CDR1 is SGHVS and CDR2 is FQNEAQ.

The chain couples TRBV7-9 to TRBJ1-4; D not resolved. The CDR3 has 16 residues. The germline gives CDR1 SEHNR, CDR2 FQNEAQ (reference sequence). V lost 5 bases and J lost 3, with 16 bases in between. CDR3 sequence (DNA): TGTGCCAGCAGCCCTCCACAAGACACGGCTAATGAAAAACTGTTTTTT. Protein product: CASSPPQDTANEKLFF.

This clonotype was detected many times. This rearrangement joins TRBV4-1 to TRBJ1-1, with 7 bases fitting TRBD1. CDR3 length: 15 residues. Germline V gene lookup returns CDR1 MGHRA and CDR2 YSYEKL. With 3 bases clipped from V and 6 bases from J, the junction kept 10 bases outside the gene matches. CDR3 amino acids: CASSQIPTGRAEAFF. The CDR3 bases are TGCGCCAGCAGCCAGATACCGACAGGGAGAGCTGAAGCTTTCTTT.

This clonotype was detected a few times. The V gene is TRBV7-8, the J gene TRBJ2-7; the D call may be TRBD1 or TRBD2 (5 bases each). This CDR3 is 12 amino acids long. With 7 bases removed from V and 7 bases from J, the gap between germline ends came to 14 bases. The germline CDR1 and CDR2 sequences are SGHVS and FQNEAQ. DNA for the CDR3: TGTGCCAGCAAGAGGGGCCTGGAGGAGCAGTACTTC. It codes for CASKRGLEEQYF.

V usage is TRBV14 and J usage is TRBJ2-7; tentative D call: TRBD1 (5 bases). V shed 0 bases and J shed 2 bases, with 14 bases lying between them. Germline assignment: CDR1 SGHDN and CDR2 FVKESK. The CDR3 has 16 amino acids. CDR3 DNA sequence: TGTGCCAGCAGCCAAGAACGGTCAGGGATCACCTACGAGCAGTACTTC. Amino acids: CASSQERSGITYEQYF.